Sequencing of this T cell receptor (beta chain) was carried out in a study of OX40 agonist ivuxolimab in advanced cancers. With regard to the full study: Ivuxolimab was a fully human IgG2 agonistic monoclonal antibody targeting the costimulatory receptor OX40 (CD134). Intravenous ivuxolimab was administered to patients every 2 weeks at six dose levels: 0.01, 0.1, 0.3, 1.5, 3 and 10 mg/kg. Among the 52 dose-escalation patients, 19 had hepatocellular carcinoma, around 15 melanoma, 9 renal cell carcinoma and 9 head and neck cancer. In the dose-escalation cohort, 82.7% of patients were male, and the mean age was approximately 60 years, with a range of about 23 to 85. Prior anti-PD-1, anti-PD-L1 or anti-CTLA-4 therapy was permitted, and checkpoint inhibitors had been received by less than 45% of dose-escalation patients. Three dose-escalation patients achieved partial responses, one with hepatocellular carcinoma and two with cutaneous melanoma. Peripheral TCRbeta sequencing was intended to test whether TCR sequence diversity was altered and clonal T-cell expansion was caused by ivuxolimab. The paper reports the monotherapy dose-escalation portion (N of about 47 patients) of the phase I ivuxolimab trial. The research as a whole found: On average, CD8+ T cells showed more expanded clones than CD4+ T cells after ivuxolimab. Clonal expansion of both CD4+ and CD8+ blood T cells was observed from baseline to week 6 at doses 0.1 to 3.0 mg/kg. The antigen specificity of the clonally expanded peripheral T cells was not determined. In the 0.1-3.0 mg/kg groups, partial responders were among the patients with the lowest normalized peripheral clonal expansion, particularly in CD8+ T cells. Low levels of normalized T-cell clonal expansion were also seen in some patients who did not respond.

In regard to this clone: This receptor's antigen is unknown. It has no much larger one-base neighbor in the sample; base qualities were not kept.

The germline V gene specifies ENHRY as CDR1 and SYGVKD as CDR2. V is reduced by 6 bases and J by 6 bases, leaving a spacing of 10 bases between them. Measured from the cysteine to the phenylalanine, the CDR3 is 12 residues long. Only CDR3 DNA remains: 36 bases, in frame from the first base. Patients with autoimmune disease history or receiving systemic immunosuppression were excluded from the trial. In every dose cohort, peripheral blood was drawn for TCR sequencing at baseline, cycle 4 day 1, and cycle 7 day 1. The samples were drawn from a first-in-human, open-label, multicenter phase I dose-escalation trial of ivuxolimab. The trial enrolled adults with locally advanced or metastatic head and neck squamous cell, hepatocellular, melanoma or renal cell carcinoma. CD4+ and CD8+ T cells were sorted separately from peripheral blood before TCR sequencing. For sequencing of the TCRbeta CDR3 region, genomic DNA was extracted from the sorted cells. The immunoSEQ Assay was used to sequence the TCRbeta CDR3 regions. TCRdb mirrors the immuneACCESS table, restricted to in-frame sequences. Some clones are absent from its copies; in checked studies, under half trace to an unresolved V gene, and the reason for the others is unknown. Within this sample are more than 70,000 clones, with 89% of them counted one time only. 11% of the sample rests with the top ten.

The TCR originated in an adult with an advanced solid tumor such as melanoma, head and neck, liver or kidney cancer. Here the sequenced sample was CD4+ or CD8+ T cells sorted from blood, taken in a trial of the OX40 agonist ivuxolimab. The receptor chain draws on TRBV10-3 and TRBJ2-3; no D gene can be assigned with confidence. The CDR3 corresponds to CAISPSADTQYF. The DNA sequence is TGTGCCATCAGCCCCTCGGCGGATACGCAGTATTTT.